This TCR beta chain comes out of a study of cytomegalovirus exposure and HLA in healthy donors. Points from the study as a whole: Later analysis identified a missense DCLRE1C variant that was linked to TCR beta V- and J-gene trimming. In a later analysis, common viral pathogens appeared linked to several of the most significant clusters.

CDR3 length equals 17 residues. The junction had 11 bases not matched to a gene; V was cut back by 1 base and J by 3 bases. Per the germline V gene, CDR1 is SGHDN and CDR2 is FVKESK. About this clone: No antigen is known for it.

Both 60 Vbeta primers and 13 Jbeta primers went into the PCR. The data were produced by immunoSEQ multiplex PCR, yet TCRdb's version contains in-frame clones alone and is incomplete. The table shows under 250,000 clones, with about 81% occurring only once. The specimen sequenced was PBMCs. This clonotype was sampled from a man aged 40-55 years in good health and CMV-seropositive. The chain employs TRBV14 and TRBJ1-2; 7 positions agree with TRBD1. For the CDR3, the DNA is TGTGCCAGCAGCCAAGCTAGGGCGACAGGGACGCACTATGGCTACACCTTC. Protein product: CASSQARATGTHYGYTF.